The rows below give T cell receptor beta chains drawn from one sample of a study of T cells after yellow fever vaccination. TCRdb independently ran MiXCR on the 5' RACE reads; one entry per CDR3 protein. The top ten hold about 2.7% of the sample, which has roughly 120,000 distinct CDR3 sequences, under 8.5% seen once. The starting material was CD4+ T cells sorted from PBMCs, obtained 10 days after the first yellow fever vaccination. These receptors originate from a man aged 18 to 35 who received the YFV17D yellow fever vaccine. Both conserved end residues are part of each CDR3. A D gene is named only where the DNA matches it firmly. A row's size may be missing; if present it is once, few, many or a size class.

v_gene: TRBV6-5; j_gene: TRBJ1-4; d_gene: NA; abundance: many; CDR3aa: CASSSGWNEKLFF; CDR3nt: TGTGCCAGCAGTTCAGGGTGGAATGAAAAACTGTTTTTT
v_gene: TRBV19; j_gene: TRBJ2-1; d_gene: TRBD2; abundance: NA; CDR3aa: CASSPSGIYNEQFF; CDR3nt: TGTGCCAGTAGTCCTAGCGGGATTTACAATGAGCAGTTCTTC
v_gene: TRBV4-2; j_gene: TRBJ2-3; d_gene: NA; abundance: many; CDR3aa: CASSQGRGGGSTDTQYF; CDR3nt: TGTGCCAGCAGCCAAGGTCGAGGGGGGGGTAGCACAGATACGCAGTATTTT
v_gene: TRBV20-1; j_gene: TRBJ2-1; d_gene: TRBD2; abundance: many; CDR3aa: CSACRLAGGGYEQFF; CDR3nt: TGCAGTGCTTGCCGACTAGCGGGGGGCGGATATGAGCAGTTCTTC
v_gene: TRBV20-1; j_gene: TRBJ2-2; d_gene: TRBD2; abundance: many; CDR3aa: CSASLAGGLVGELFF; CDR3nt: TGCAGTGCTAGCCTAGCGGGGGGCCTGGTCGGGGAGCTGTTTTTT
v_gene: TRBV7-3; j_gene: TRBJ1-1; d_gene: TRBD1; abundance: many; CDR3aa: CASSSSGGDTEAFF; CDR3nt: TGTGCCAGCAGCTCGTCAGGGGGGGACACTGAAGCTTTCTTT
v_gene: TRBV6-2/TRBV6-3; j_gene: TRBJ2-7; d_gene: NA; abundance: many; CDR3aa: CASSFPPQGSIEYF; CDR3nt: TGTGCCAGCAGTTTTCCTCCACAGGGTTCGATAGAGTACTTC
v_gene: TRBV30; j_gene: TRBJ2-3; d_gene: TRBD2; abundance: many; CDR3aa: CAWSVPRTRGGTQYF; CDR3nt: TGTGCCTGGAGTGTACCTCGGACCCGGGGAGGGACGCAGTATTTT
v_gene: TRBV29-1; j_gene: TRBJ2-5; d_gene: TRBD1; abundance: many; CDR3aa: CSVYRGETETQYF; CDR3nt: TGCAGCGTATACAGGGGGGAGACAGAGACCCAGTACTTC
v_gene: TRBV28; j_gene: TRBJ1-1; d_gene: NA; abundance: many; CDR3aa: CATLGDTEAFF; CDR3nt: TGTGCCACCTTAGGAGACACTGAAGCTTTCTTT
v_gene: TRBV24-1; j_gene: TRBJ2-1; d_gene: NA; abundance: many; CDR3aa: CATSDGGLGEQFF; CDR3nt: TGTGCCACCAGTGATGGAGGACTTGGTGAGCAGTTCTTC
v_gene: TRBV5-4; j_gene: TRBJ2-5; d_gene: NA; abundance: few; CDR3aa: CASSGRDIQETQYF; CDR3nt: TGTGCCAGCAGCGGCCGGGACATCCAAGAGACCCAGTACTTC
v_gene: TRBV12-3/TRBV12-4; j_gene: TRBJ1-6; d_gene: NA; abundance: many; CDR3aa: CASSSVADSPLHF; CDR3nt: TGTGCCAGCAGTTCGGTGGCGGACTCACCCCTCCACTTT
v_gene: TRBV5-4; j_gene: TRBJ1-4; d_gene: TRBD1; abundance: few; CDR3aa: CASSLPGQGEKLFF; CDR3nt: TGTGCCAGCAGCTTGCCGGGACAGGGGGAAAAACTGTTTTTT
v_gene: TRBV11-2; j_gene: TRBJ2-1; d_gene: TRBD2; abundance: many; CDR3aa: CASGTSGGRGEQFF; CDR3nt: TGTGCCAGCGGGACTAGCGGGGGTCGTGGTGAGCAGTTCTTC
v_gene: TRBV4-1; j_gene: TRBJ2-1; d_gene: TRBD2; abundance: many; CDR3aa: CASSQAAGTSWVDEQFF; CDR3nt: TGCGCCAGCAGCCAAGCAGCCGGGACTAGTTGGGTGGATGAGCAGTTCTTC
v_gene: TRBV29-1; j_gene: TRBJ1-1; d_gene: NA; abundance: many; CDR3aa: CSAHPGGRTEAFF; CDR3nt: TGCAGCGCCCATCCGGGGGGGCGCACTGAAGCTTTCTTT
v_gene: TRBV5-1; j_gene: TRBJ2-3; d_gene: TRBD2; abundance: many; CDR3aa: CASSKVAGEVTDTQYF; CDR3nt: TGCGCCAGCAGCAAGGTAGCGGGGGAAGTCACAGATACGCAGTATTTT
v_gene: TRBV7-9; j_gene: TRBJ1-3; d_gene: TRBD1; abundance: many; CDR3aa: CASTPPGQGLSGNTIYF; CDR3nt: TGTGCCAGCACCCCGCCGGGACAGGGACTCTCTGGAAACACCATATATTTT
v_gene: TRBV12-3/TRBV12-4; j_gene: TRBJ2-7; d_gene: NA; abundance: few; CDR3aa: CASSFTASYEQYF; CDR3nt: TGTGCCAGCAGTTTCACAGCTAGCTACGAGCAGTACTTC
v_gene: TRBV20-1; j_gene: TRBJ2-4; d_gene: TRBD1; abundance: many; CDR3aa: CSVMDRARNIQYF; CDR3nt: TGCAGTGTCATGGACAGGGCGAGAAACATTCAGTACTTC
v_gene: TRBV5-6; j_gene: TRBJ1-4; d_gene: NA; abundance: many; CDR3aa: CASSFLSRDGEKLFF; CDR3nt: TGTGCCAGCAGCTTCTTATCCAGGGACGGTGAAAAACTGTTTTTT
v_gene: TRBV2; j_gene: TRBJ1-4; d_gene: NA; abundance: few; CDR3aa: CASSRDYNEKLFF; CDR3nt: TGTGCCAGCAGTCGGGACTACAATGAAAAACTGTTTTTT
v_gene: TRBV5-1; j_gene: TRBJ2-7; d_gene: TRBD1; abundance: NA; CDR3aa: CASSPRDRAAEQYF; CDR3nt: TGCGCCAGCAGCCCGCGGGACAGGGCAGCCGAGCAGTACTTC
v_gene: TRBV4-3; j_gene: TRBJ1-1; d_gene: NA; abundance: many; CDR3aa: CASSQGTTIGRANTEAFF; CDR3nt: TGCGCCAGCAGCCAAGGGACGACAATCGGCAGGGCGAACACTGAAGCTTTCTTT
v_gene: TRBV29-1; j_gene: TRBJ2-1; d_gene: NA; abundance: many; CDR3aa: CSVSPREREQFF; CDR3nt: TGCAGCGTTTCCCCCAGAGAGCGTGAGCAGTTCTTC
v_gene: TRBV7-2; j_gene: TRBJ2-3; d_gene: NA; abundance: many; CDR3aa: CASSPAGTDTQYF; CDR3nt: TGTGCCAGCAGCCCGGCGGGGACAGATACGCAGTATTTT
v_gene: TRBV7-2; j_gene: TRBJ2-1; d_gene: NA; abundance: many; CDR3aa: CASSLAGRGATYNEQFF; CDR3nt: TGTGCCAGCAGCTTAGCCGGTCGGGGGGCCACCTACAATGAGCAGTTCTTC
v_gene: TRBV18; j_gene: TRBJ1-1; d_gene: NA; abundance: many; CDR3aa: CASSPRGDSLRGEAFF; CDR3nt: TGTGCCAGCTCACCACGGGGGGACTCTTTAAGGGGTGAAGCTTTCTTT
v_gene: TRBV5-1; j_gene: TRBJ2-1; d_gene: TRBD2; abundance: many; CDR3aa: CASSTLAGGYNEQFF; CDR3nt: TGCGCCAGCAGCACCTTAGCGGGGGGTTACAATGAGCAGTTCTTC
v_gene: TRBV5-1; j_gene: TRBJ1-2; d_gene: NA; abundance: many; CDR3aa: CASSLGDVYGYTF; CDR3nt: TGCGCCAGCAGCTTAGGGGATGTCTATGGCTACACCTTC
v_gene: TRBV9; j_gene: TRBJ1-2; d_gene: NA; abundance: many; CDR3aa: CASKQTGTLYGYTF; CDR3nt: TGTGCCAGCAAGCAGACGGGTACACTTTATGGCTACACCTTC
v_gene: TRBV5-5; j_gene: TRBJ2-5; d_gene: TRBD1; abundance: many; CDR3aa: CASLQGAGETQYF; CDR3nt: TGTGCCAGCTTACAGGGGGCAGGAGAGACCCAGTACTTC
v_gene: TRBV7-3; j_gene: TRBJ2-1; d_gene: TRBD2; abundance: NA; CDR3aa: CASSSTSGGAGEQFF; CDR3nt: TGTGCCAGCAGCTCAACTAGCGGGGGGGCTGGTGAGCAGTTCTTC
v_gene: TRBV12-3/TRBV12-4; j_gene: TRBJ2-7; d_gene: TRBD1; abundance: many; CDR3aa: CASGLQGIYEQYF; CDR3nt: TGTGCCAGCGGATTACAGGGGATCTACGAGCAGTACTTC
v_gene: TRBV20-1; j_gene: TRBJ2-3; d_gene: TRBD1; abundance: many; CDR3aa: CSARTGGSDTQYF; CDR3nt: TGCAGTGCTAGAACAGGGGGCTCAGATACGCAGTATTTT
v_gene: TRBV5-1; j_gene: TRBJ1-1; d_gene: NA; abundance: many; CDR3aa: CASSPDVGGTEAFF; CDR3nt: TGCGCCAGCAGCCCCGACGTGGGGGGCACTGAAGCTTTCTTT
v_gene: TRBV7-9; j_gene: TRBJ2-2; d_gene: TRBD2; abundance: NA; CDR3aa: CASSERGGSTGELFF; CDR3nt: TGTGCCAGCAGTGAACGGGGGGGATCCACCGGGGAGCTGTTTTTT
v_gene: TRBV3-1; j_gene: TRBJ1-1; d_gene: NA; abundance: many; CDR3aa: CASSQLGDTEAFF; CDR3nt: TGTGCCAGCAGCCAATTGGGGGACACTGAAGCTTTCTTT
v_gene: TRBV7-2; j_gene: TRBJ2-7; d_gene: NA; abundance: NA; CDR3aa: CASSFEKGFTMQYF; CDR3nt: TGTGCCAGCAGCTTCGAGAAAGGATTTACGATGCAGTACTTC
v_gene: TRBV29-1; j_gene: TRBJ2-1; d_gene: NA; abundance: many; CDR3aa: CSVEDLKGRVRDEQFF; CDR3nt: TGCAGCGTTGAAGATCTTAAGGGCAGGGTTCGGGATGAGCAGTTCTTC
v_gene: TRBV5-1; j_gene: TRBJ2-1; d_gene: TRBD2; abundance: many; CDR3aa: CASSLAAGVVSYNEQFF; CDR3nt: TGCGCCAGCAGCTTGGCCGCGGGGGTAGTCTCCTACAATGAGCAGTTCTTC
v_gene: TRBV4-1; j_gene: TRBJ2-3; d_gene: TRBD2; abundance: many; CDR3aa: CASSPTGLVLGAGTQYF; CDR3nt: TGCGCCAGCAGTCCGACGGGACTAGTATTGGGTGCTGGTACGCAGTATTTT
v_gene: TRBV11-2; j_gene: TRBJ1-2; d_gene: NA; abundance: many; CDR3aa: CASSLGPYDRSYGYTF; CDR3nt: TGTGCCAGCAGCTTAGGTCCTTACGACAGGTCCTATGGCTACACCTTC
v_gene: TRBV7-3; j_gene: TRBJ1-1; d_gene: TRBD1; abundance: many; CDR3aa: CASSLNQGDTEAFF; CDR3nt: TGTGCCAGCAGCTTGAATCAGGGGGACACTGAAGCTTTCTTT
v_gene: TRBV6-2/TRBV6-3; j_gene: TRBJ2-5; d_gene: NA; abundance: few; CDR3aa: CASRPPGLKQETQYF; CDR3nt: TGTGCCAGCAGACCACCGGGACTGAAACAAGAGACCCAGTACTTC
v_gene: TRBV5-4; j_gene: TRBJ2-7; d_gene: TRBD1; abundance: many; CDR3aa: CASSLARDSQVNEQYF; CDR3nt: TGTGCCAGCAGCTTGGCCCGGGACAGTCAGGTTAACGAGCAGTACTTC